These T cell receptor beta chains were read from a single sample in a study of T cell repertoires in cytomegalovirus infection. Their cognate antigens are unknown. Each CDR3 protein is one row after TCRdb ran MiXCR on the reads. There are a few hundred thousand distinct CDR3 sequences in the sample; 20% to 30% occur only once, and approximately 12% lies in the top ten. Sequenced here: cultured PBMCs, sampled from culture after CMV antigen stimulation. These TCRs come from a human donor in good health (CMV status not recorded). Some clones in this sample may be carry-over from other donors' samples. Each CDR3 is given with its conserved first and last residue. Each record gives: D gene, clone size, J gene, V gene, CDR3 protein, CDR3 DNA. A D gene is named only where the DNA matches it firmly. Clone size is given for some rows only: seen once, a few or many times, or a class if the clone is expanded.

D gene: NA; clone size: NA; J gene: TRBJ1-3; V gene: TRBV29-1; CDR3 protein: CSVDVFGVGSGNTIYF; CDR3 DNA: TGCAGCGTTGACGTCTTTGGGGTTGGCTCTGGAAACACCATATATTTT
D gene: TRBD2; clone size: NA; J gene: TRBJ2-7; V gene: TRBV7-9; CDR3 protein: CASSLKTSATYEQYF; CDR3 DNA: TGTGCCAGCAGCTTGAAGACTAGCGCTACCTACGAGCAGTACTTC
D gene: TRBD1; clone size: few; J gene: TRBJ2-3; V gene: TRBV6-2/TRBV6-3; CDR3 protein: CASRGDRGPTDTQYF; CDR3 DNA: TGTGCCAGCAGAGGGGACAGGGGGCCGACAGATACGCAGTATTTT
D gene: TRBD2; clone size: NA; J gene: TRBJ2-1; V gene: TRBV5-4; CDR3 protein: CASSYAFGGRFFNEQFF; CDR3 DNA: TGTGCCAGCAGCTACGCTTTCGGCGGGAGGTTCTTCAATGAGCAGTTCTTC
D gene: NA; clone size: few; J gene: TRBJ2-1; V gene: TRBV12-3/TRBV12-4; CDR3 protein: CASSPVLEDEQFF; CDR3 DNA: TGTGCCAGCAGCCCAGTTCTAGAAGATGAGCAGTTCTTC
D gene: NA; clone size: NA; J gene: TRBJ2-5; V gene: TRBV5-4; CDR3 protein: CASSARVTQETQYF; CDR3 DNA: TGTGCCAGCAGCGCCAGGGTAACACAAGAGACCCAGTACTTC
D gene: NA; clone size: few; J gene: TRBJ1-2; V gene: TRBV7-9; CDR3 protein: CASSLRGLYGYTF; CDR3 DNA: TGTGCCAGCAGCTTGCGGGGGCTCTATGGCTACACCTTC
D gene: NA; clone size: NA; J gene: TRBJ2-6; V gene: TRBV5-1; CDR3 protein: CASSFRSSGANVLTF; CDR3 DNA: TGCGCCAGCAGCTTTCGGTCTTCTGGGGCCAACGTCCTGACTTTC
D gene: TRBD1; clone size: NA; J gene: TRBJ2-5; V gene: TRBV25-1; CDR3 protein: CASSESPKGGQATQYF; CDR3 DNA: TGTGCCAGCAGTGAATCCCCTAAAGGGGGCCAAGCGACCCAGTACTTC
D gene: NA; clone size: many; J gene: TRBJ1-1; V gene: TRBV27; CDR3 protein: CASSAKGSNTEAFF; CDR3 DNA: TGTGCCAGCAGTGCAAAGGGGAGTAACACTGAAGCTTTCTTT
D gene: TRBD2; clone size: many; J gene: TRBJ2-5; V gene: TRBV9; CDR3 protein: CASSPIAGGAETQYF; CDR3 DNA: TGTGCCAGCAGCCCAATAGCGGGAGGTGCAGAGACCCAGTACTTC
D gene: NA; clone size: few; J gene: TRBJ2-5; V gene: TRBV6-6; CDR3 protein: CASSYGVDYQETQYF; CDR3 DNA: TGTGCCAGCAGTTACGGGGTCGACTATCAAGAGACCCAGTACTTC
D gene: NA; clone size: NA; J gene: TRBJ1-5; V gene: TRBV6-1; CDR3 protein: CASRTLDQPQHF; CDR3 DNA: TGTGCCAGCAGGACACTGGATCAGCCCCAGCATTTT